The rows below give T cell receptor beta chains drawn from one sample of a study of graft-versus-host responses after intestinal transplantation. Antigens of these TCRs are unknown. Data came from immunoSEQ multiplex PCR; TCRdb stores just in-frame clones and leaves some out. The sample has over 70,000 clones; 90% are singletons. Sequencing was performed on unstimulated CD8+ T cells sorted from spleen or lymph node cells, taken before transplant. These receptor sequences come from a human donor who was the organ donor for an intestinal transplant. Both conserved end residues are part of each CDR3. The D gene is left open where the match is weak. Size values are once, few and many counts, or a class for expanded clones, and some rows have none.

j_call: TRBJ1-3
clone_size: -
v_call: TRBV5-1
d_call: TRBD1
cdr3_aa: CASSLNTDRVGGNTIYF
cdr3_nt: TGCGCCAGCAGCTTGAATACAGACAGGGTTGGTGGAAACACCATATATTTT

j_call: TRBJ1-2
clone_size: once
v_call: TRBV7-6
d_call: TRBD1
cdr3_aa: CASSPAGDSYGYTF
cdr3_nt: TGTGCCAGCAGTCCCGCTGGGGACAGCTATGGCTACACCTTC

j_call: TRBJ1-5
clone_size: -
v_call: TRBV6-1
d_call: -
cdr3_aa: CASSSEGDQPQHF
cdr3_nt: TGTGCCAGCAGTTCCGAGGGGGATCAGCCCCAGCATTTT

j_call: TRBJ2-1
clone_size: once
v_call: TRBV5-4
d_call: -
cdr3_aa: CASSSWTVNQQFF
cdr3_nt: TGTGCCAGCAGCTCATGGACAGTAAATCAGCAGTTCTTC

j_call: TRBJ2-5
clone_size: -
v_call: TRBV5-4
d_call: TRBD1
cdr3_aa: CASSPTGMETQYF
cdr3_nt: TGTGCCAGCAGCCCGACAGGGATGGAGACCCAGTACTTC

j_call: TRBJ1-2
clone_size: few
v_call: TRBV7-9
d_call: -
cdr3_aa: CASSLERERGYTF
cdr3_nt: TGTGCCAGCAGCTTAGAACGGGAGAGGGGCTACACCTTC

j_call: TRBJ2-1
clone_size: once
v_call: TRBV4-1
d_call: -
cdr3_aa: CASSQSESRAGNEQFF
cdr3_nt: TGCGCCAGCAGCCAAAGTGAAAGCAGGGCGGGGAATGAGCAGTTCTTC

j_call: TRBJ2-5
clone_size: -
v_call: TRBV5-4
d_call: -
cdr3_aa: CASSYLQGAETQYF
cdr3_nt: TGTGCCAGCAGCTATTTACAGGGAGCGGAGACCCAGTACTTC

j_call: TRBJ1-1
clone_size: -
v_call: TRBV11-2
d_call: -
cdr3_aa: CASSFLISGLGNTEAFF
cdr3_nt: TGTGCCAGCAGCTTCCTGATATCCGGACTGGGGAACACTGAAGCTTTCTTT

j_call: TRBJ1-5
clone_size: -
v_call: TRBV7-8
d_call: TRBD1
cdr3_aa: CASSLALQGDQPQHF
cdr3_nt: TGTGCCAGCAGCTTAGCCCTCCAGGGGGATCAGCCCCAGCATTTT

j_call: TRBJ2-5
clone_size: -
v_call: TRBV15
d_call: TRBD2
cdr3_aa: CATSRGPGGGNQETQYF
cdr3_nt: TGTGCCACCAGCAGAGGGCCCGGGGGAGGGAATCAAGAGACCCAGTACTTC

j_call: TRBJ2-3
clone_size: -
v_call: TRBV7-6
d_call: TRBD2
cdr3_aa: CASSWTSGGATDTQYF
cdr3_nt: TGTGCCAGCAGCTGGACTAGCGGGGGGGCAACAGATACGCAGTATTTT

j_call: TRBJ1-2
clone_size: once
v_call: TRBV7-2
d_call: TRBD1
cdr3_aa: CASSILGTGSFNYGYTF
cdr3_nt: TGTGCCAGCAGCATCCTCGGGACAGGTTCCTTTAACTATGGCTACACCTTC

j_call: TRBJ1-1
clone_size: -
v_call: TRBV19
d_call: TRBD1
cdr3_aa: CASSTTGTGDMNTEAFF
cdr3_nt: TGTGCCAGTAGTACGACCGGGACAGGTGATATGAACACTGAAGCTTTCTTT

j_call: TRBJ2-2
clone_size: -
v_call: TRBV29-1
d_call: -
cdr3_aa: CSVQAGGTWRSGELFF
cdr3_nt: TGCAGCGTTCAGGCAGGGGGGACTTGGAGGTCCGGGGAGCTGTTTTTT

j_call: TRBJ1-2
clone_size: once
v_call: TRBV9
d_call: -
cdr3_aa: CASSAGTTDNGYTF
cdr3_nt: TGTGCCAGCAGCGCCGGGACAACTGACAATGGCTACACCTTC

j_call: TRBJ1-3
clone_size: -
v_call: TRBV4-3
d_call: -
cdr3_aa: CASSPHWGGSGNTIYF
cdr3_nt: TGCGCCAGCAGCCCCCACTGGGGGGGTTCTGGAAACACCATATATTTT

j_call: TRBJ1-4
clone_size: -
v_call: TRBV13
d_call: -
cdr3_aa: CASSAAGEGSEKLFF
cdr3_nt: TGTGCCAGCAGCGCCGCAGGGGAGGGGAGTGAAAAACTGTTTTTT

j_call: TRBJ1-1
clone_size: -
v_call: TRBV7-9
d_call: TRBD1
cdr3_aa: CASSPRQGNGYTEAFF
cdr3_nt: TGTGCCAGCAGCCCAAGACAGGGGAATGGGTACACTGAAGCTTTCTTT

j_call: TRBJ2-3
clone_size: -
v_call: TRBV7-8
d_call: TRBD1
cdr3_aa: CASSAGTGGGTDTQYF
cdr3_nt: TGTGCCAGCAGCGCCGGGACAGGGGGCGGTACAGATACGCAGTATTTT

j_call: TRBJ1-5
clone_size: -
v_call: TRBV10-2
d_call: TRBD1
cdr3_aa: CASSEYRGPNQPQHF
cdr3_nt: TGCGCCAGCAGTGAGTACAGGGGGCCAAATCAGCCCCAGCATTTT

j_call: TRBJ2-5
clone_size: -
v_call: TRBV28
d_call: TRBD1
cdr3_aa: CASLQGVGETQYF
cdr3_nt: TGTGCCAGTTTACAGGGGGTAGGGGAGACCCAGTACTTC

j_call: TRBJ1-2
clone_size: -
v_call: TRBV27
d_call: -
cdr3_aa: CASRAGLGEGYGYTF
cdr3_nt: TGTGCCAGCAGGGCAGGTCTTGGAGAGGGCTATGGCTACACCTTC

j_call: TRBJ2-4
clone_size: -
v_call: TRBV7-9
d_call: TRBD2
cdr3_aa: CASSTTEASGGALNIQYF
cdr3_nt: TGTGCCAGCAGCACCACCGAGGCTAGCGGGGGGGCTTTGAACATTCAGTACTTC

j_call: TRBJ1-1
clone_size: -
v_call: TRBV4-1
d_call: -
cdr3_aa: CASSGALAEAFF
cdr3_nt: TGCGCCAGCAGCGGGGCCCTAGCTGAAGCTTTCTTT

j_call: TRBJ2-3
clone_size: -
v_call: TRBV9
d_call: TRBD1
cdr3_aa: CASSGGTANTDTQYF
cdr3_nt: TGTGCCAGCAGCGGGGGGACAGCGAACACAGATACGCAGTATTTT

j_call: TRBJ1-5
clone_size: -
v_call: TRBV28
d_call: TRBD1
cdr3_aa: CASSPIPGQGNQPQHF
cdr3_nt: TGTGCCAGCAGTCCGATACCGGGACAGGGGAATCAGCCCCAGCATTTT

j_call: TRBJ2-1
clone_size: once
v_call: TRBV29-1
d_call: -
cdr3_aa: CSVVPLGGPEGYNEQFF
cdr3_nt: TGCAGCGTTGTGCCCCTGGGGGGGCCCGAGGGCTACAATGAGCAGTTCTTC

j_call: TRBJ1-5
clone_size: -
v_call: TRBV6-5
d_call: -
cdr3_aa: CASSLSQAGAGQPQHF
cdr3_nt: TGTGCCAGCAGTTTGTCCCAGGCGGGGGCGGGTCAGCCCCAGCATTTT

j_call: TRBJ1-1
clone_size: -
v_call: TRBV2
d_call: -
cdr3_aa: CASTPGLNTEAFF
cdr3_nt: TGTGCCAGCACCCCGGGACTTAACACTGAAGCTTTCTTT

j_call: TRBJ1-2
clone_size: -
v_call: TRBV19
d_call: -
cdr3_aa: CASSQPGDSVYGYTF
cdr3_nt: TGTGCCAGTAGCCAACCCGGAGACAGTGTCTATGGCTACACCTTC

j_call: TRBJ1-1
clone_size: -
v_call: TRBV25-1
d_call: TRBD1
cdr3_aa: CASSARTGPTEAFF
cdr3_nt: TGTGCCAGCAGTGCAAGGACAGGACCCACTGAAGCTTTCTTT

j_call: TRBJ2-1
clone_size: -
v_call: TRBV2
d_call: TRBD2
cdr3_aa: CASSENGAGGLLNEQFF
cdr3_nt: TGTGCCAGCAGTGAGAACGGGGCGGGGGGTCTCCTCAATGAGCAGTTCTTC

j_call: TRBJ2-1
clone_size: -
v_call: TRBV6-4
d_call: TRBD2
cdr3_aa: CASSDSTSGGANEQFF
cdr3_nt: TGTGCCAGCAGTGACTCGACTAGCGGGGGGGCCAATGAGCAGTTCTTC

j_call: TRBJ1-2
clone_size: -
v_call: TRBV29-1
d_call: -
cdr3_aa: CSVEGQTNYGYTF
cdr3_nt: TGCAGCGTTGAAGGACAGACTAACTATGGCTACACCTTC

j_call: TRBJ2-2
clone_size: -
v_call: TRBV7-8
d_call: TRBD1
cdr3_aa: CASSLLDRVNTGELFF
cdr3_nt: TGTGCCAGCAGCTTATTGGACAGGGTGAACACCGGGGAGCTGTTTTTT

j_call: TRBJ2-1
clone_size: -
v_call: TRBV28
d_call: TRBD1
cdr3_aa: CASSSSDRLHEQFF
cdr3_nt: TGTGCCAGCAGTTCCTCGGACAGGCTCCATGAGCAGTTCTTC

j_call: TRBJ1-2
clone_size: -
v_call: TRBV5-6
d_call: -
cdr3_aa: CASRLSGDGLGYTF
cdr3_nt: TGTGCCAGCAGATTATCCGGAGACGGTCTGGGCTACACCTTC

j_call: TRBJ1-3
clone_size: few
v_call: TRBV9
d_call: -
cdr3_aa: CASSARPSSISMENTIYF
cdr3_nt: TGTGCCAGCAGCGCGCGACCTTCTAGCATCTCGATGGAGAACACCATATATTTT

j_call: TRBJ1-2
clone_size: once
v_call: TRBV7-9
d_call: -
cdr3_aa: CASSSTGYGYTF
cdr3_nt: TGTGCCAGCAGCTCGACAGGATATGGCTACACCTTC

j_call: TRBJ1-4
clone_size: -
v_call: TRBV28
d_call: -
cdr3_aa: CASSLPPPTQGLDEKLFF
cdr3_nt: TGTGCCAGCAGTTTACCCCCACCTACACAGGGTCTGGATGAAAAACTGTTTTTT

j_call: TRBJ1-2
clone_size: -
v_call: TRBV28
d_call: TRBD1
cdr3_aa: CASSLRDREHLYGYTF
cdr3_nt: TGTGCCAGCAGTTTACGGGACAGGGAACACCTGTATGGCTACACCTTC

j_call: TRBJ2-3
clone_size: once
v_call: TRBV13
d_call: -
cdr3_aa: CASSLSGPTDTQYF
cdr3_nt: TGTGCCAGCAGCTTATCAGGGCCCACAGATACGCAGTATTTT

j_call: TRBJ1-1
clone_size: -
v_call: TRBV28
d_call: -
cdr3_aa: CASSLSSYTEAFF
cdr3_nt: TGTGCCAGCAGTTTAAGTAGTTACACTGAAGCTTTCTTT

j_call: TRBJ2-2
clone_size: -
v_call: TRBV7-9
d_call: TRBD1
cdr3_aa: CASSLGDRGITGELFF
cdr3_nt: TGTGCCAGCAGCTTAGGCGACAGGGGTATCACCGGGGAGCTGTTTTTT

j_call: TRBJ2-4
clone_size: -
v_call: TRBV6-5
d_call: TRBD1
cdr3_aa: CASSLDRGTGNIQYF
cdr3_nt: TGTGCCAGCAGTTTAGACAGGGGCACGGGAAACATTCAGTACTTC

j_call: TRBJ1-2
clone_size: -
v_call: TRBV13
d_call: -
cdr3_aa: CASSLGVQWEVDGYTF
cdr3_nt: TGTGCCAGCAGCTTAGGCGTGCAATGGGAGGTCGATGGCTACACCTTC